This T cell receptor beta chain is from a study of tumor and adjacent non-tumor tissue in lung cancer. About the study: Each sample yielded roughly 4.2 million productive TCRbeta reads on average.

RNA was extracted from bulk tissue without any cell sorting. This non-tumor lung sample came from over 3 cm beyond the tumor edge. Study-wide results and caveats: Tumor repertoires had a smaller top 100 clone share than normal lung.

With V trimmed by 1 base and J by 12 bases, 9 bases remained unmatched. Germline values: CDR1 SGHDN, CDR2 FVKESK. This CDR3 spans 14 amino acids. TCRbeta libraries were built with three rounds of nested PCR, modified from ARM-PCR. In TCRdb, the multiplex PCR reads were re-called with MiXCR into one record per CDR3 protein. The sample gives about 110,000 distinct CDR3 sequences, 50% to 70% of which show up once; 15% to 20% is in the top ten. This clonotype has just one count. Its cognate antigen is unknown. Source material: distant non-tumor lung tissue. The receptor comes from a man in his fifties or sixties with non-small cell lung cancer. This sequence joins TRBV14 and TRBJ2-1, with 7 bases aligning to TRBD1. CDR3 sequence: CASSQATGEGGQFF. The CDR3 DNA sequence: TGTGCCAGCAGCCAAGCCACAGGGGAAGGTGGGCAGTTCTTC.